Below are 15 T cell receptor beta chains sequenced from a single sample in a study of blood T cell repertoires in COVID-19. Method: immunoSEQ multiplex PCR; TCRdb's copy keeps in-frame clones and lacks some. The sample contains hundreds of thousands of clones, about 85% of which appear only once. The specimen sequenced was PBMCs or T cells enriched from blood (not recorded which). These receptors were obtained from a woman aged 50 to 65 who had recovered from COVID-19.

The V and J genes are TRBV14 and TRBJ2-3; 11 nucleotides agree with TRBD2. This CDR3 comprises 14 residues. The J segment lost 0 bases and the V segment lost 9 bases, leaving 2 bases of the junction unmatched. CDR1 is SGHDN, CDR2 FVKESK, per germline. In DNA, the CDR3 is TGTGCCAGTAGACTAGCGGGAAGCACAGATACGCAGTATTTT. This encodes CASRLAGSTDTQYF.

The chain links TRBV5-4 to TRBJ1-1; D is possibly TRBD1 (6 bases). Germline V gene lookup returns CDR1 SGHNT and CDR2 YYREEE (reference sequence). The CDR3 sequence is 17 residues long. V was trimmed by 4 bases and J by 1 base, leaving 20 bases between them. The CDR3 loop is CASSGGGHPIRNTEAFF. As DNA, the CDR3 is TGTGCCAGCAGCGGCGGGGGACACCCAATAAGGAACACTGAAGCTTTCTTT.

This chain joins TRBV20-1 and TRBJ1-5; D is possibly TRBD1 (5 bases). Trimming shortened V by 3 bases and J by 0 bases, and 9 bases separated the two germline ends. The CDR3 runs 14 residues. Germline lookup yields CDR1 DFQATT and CDR2 SNEGSKA (reference sequence). CDR3 DNA sequence: TGCAGTGCTAGTTCAGGGTTTAGCAATCAGCCCCAGCATTTT. Translation: CSASSGFSNQPQHF.

The rearrangement uses TRBV5-4 and TRBJ2-1; 7 positions match TRBD2. The CDR3 is 15 amino acids. V was pared by 4 bases and J by 3 bases, with 7 bases of the junction left unmatched. Germline V gene lookup returns CDR1 SGHNT and CDR2 YYREEE (reference sequence). The CDR3 loop is CASSPRTSHYNEQFF. CDR3 nucleotides: TGTGCCAGCAGCCCGAGGACTAGTCACTACAATGAGCAGTTCTTC.

The chain combines TRBV10-3 with TRBJ2-3; 7 bases are a match to TRBD1. With 0 bases clipped from V and 1 base from J, the junction kept 10 bases outside the gene matches. This CDR3 is built from 18 residues. Germline-derived CDR1 and CDR2 are ENHRY and SYGVKD. The CDR3 nucleotides read TGTGCCATCAGTGAGTCGACTCGGGAAGGGGGCGGCACAGATACGCAGTATTTT. Amino acids: CAISESTREGGGTDTQYF.

The V call is TRBV28, the J call TRBJ1-5; no clear D gene. Between the trimmed V and J ends, which lost 3 bases and 7 bases, there was a span of 13 bases. Germline CDR1 is MDHEN and CDR2 is SYDVKM. CDR3 size: 14 residues. CDR3 sequence reads: CASSFRAGRQPQHF. CDR3 bases: TGTGCCAGCAGTTTCCGGGCGGGTCGGCAGCCCCAGCATTTT.

In its sample, this clone was seen once. The J gene is TRBJ2-7, the V gene TRBV9, with D possibly TRBD2 on 6 matching bases. Germline CDR1 reads SGDLS; CDR2 reads YYNGEE. CDR3 length: 14 residues. Trimming cost V 1 base and J 8 bases, with 16 bases left between them. CDR3 amino acids: CASSVSGDFAKQYF. CDR3 DNA: TGTGCCAGCAGCGTATCTGGGGACTTCGCCAAGCAGTACTTC.

V gene TRBV30 combines with J gene TRBJ2-3; D unresolved. Germline V lookup: CDR1 GTSNPN, CDR2 SVGIG (reference sequence). The CDR3 sequence is 15 residues long. The V end was cut by 3 bases, the J end by 1 base, with 14 bases between. In nucleotides, the CDR3 is TGTGCCTGGAGCCGTAATTTTCCCGGCACAGATACGCAGTATTTT. Translating gives CAWSRNFPGTDTQYF.

The chain combines TRBV4-1 with TRBJ2-2, with 13 bases that match TRBD2. The CDR3 totals 16 residues. The V and J ends lost 2 bases and 6 bases, in that order; junction bases with no gene match: 3. Germline values: CDR1 MGHRA, CDR2 YSYEKL. In DNA form, the CDR3 reads TGCGCCAGCAGCCAACCTACTAGCGGGAGGGCCGGGGAGCTGTTTTTT. Translated: CASSQPTSGRAGELFF.

The V call is TRBV10-2, the J call TRBJ1-4; 9 positions match TRBD1. The V and J ends lost 3 bases and 8 bases, in that order; junction bases with no gene match: 7. CDR1 WSHSY and CDR2 SAAADI come from the germline V gene. This CDR3 is 15 amino acids long. Written as DNA, the CDR3 is TGCGCCAGCAGTGACTCGGGACAGGGTGGCGAAAAACTGTTTTTT. Its translation is CASSDSGQGGEKLFF.

This clone was seen a single time. This chain links TRBV7-2 with TRBJ2-2; the D is unclear. Trimming shortened V by 5 bases and J by 0 bases, and 13 bases separated the two germline ends. The CDR3 runs 16 residues. Germline V CDR1 and CDR2: SGHTA, FQGNSA. Here the CDR3 reads CASSLGGSANTGELFF. The CDR3 DNA follows: TGTGCCAGCAGCCTAGGCGGCAGCGCGAACACCGGGGAGCTGTTTTTT.

This clone turned up a few times. The V gene is TRBV15, the J gene TRBJ1-2; 9 bases fit TRBD1. The CDR3 consists of 17 residues. The V gene end was trimmed by 1 base and the J gene end by 8 bases; junction bases not matched to a gene: 14. Germline values: CDR1 LNHNV, CDR2 YYDKDF (reference sequence). The CDR3, as DNA: TGTGCCACCAGCAGAGCCGGGACAGGGAGTGGGCCCCGGGGCTACACCTTC. It specifies CATSRAGTGSGPRGYTF.

The gene calls are TRBV9 and TRBJ1-1; possible D gene TRBD1, 5 bases. Trimming pared 0 bases from V and 11 bases from J, leaving 14 bases between. The CDR3 covers 13 residues. Germline CDR1 reads SGDLS; CDR2 reads YYNGEE. The CDR3 nucleotides read TGTGCCAGCAGCGTAGTCCCAGGGTCGGAGGCTTTCTTT. Its protein is CASSVVPGSEAFF.

The gene calls are TRBV9 and TRBJ2-1, with 11 bases identical to TRBD2. CDR1 and CDR2 from the germline V gene are SGDLS and YYNGEE. This CDR3 region has 15 residues. J gave up 12 bases and V 2 bases, and 10 bases lay outside the gene matches. CDR3 in amino acids: CASSVGLAAAEGQFF. The CDR3 DNA follows: TGTGCCAGCAGCGTGGGACTAGCGGCAGCTGAAGGGCAGTTCTTC.

The chain has TRBV28 and TRBJ1-2; possibly TRBD1 for D (5 bases). There are 15 residues in the CDR3. From germline, CDR1 is MDHEN and CDR2 SYDVKM. Trimming stripped 6 bases from V and 2 bases from J, with 16 bases between. The CDR3: CASSLVQGINYGYTF. The CDR3 DNA reads TGTGCCAGCAGCCTTGTCCAGGGAATCAACTATGGCTACACCTTC.